This TCR beta chain is from a study of memory CD4+ T cells and cytomegalovirus serostatus. Whole-study context: Healthy Belgian adult donors included roughly ten CMV-positive and some 24 CMV-negative people. Study conclusions and caveats: Median bootstrapped AUC for CMV status was about 0.94 originally, 0.85 to 0.92 US-trained.

About this clone itself: No antigen is known for it.

Trimming took 6 bases from V and 0 from J, leaving 12 bases between them. The germline gives CDR1 LNHDA, CDR2 SQIVND (reference sequence). CDR3 size: 14 residues. The sort gate was single viable CD3+CD4+CD8-CD45RO+ cells for memory CD4+ T cells. Donors' CMV status reflects serum IgG against pp150, pp28, p38, p52. Assay used: immunoSEQ multiplex PCR; TCRdb lists only in-frame clones, some missing. The data hold 50,000 to 70,000 clones, with about 80% observed a single time. The source is an adult in good health and CMV-seropositive. The sample taken for sequencing was memory CD4+ T cells from blood. The genes are TRBV19 and TRBJ2-7; D gene unclear. CDR3 DNA: TGTGCCAGTAGCCCGACACGCAGCTCCTACGAGCAGTACGTC. Translation gives CASSPTRSSYEQYV.